These 12 T cell receptor beta chains originate from one sample sequenced in a study of blood T cell repertoires in COVID-19. The data were produced by immunoSEQ multiplex PCR, yet TCRdb's version contains in-frame clones alone and is incomplete. This table holds around 18,000 clones, 91% found once. The sequenced material came from peripheral blood. These receptors all come from a human donor in a cohort sampled during active COVID-19.

The rearrangement joins TRBV4-3 to TRBJ1-4; 8 bases agree with TRBD1. From germline, CDR1 is LGHNA and CDR2 YSLEER. The CDR3 contains 17 residues. V lost 1 base, J lost 7 bases, and 11 bases stayed unmatched. The CDR3 nucleotides are TGCGCCAGCAGCCAAGCACCTGTCGGACAGGGAACTGAAAAACTGTTTTTT. The encoded protein is CASSQAPVGQGTEKLFF.

V gene TRBV6-2 or TRBV6-3 combines with J gene TRBJ2-7; 8 nucleotides match TRBD1. Germline trimming cut 5 bases from V and 0 bases from J; bases unmatched to any gene: 9. CDR3 length: 16 residues. Germline assignment: CDR1 MNHEY and CDR2 SVGEGT. The CDR3 spells CASSLLATGGSYEQYF. The CDR3 bases are TGTGCCAGCAGTCTACTTGCCACAGGGGGCTCCTACGAGCAGTACTTC.

In its sample, this clone was seen once. The genes are TRBV6-1 and TRBJ1-4; 7 nucleotides line up with TRBD1. V lost 3 bases to trimming and J lost 10 bases; unmatched junction nucleotides: 8. The CDR3 runs to 14 residues. Germline lookup yields CDR1 MNHNS and CDR2 SASEGT. CDR3 in DNA: TGTGCCAGCAGTGACCTCGACAGGGTCGGAAAACTGTTTTTT. Amino acids: CASSDLDRVGKLFF.

The chain has TRBV24-1 and TRBJ2-3, with D uncertain. CDR1 and CDR2 from the germline V gene are KGHDR and SFDVKD. CDR3 length equals 12 residues. With 1 base removed from V and 10 bases from J, the gap between germline ends came to 8 bases. For the CDR3, the DNA is TGTGCCACCAGTGATTTCGCCGGAGCGCAGTATTTT. It specifies CATSDFAGAQYF.

The chain combines TRBV6-1 with TRBJ2-3; maybe TRBD2 (6 bases). Germline V gene sequence: CDR1 MNHNS, CDR2 SASEGT. The germline V and J ends were trimmed by 4 bases and 0 bases, with 14 bases remaining between them. The CDR3 covers 16 residues. The CDR3 loop reads CASSVSSGASTDTQYF. The CDR3 DNA reads TGTGCCAGCAGTGTGAGTAGCGGAGCTAGCACAGATACGCAGTATTTT.

This rearrangement joins TRBV7-9 to TRBJ2-1; 13 bases line up with TRBD2. The germline gives CDR1 SEHNR, CDR2 FQNEAQ (reference sequence). V shed 5 bases, J shed 6 bases, and the junction held 4 bases outside the gene matches. This CDR3 contains 15 residues. The CDR3 DNA is TGTGCCAGCAGCGTAGGGACTAGCGGGGCCAATGAGCAGTTCTTC. Amino acid sequence: CASSVGTSGANEQFF.

J is TRBJ2-2 and V is TRBV3-1 (or the pseudogene TRBV3-2), with TRBD2 identical over 7 bases. The CDR3 totals 13 residues. V was pared by 4 bases and J by 4 bases, with 0 bases of the junction left unmatched. CDR1 and CDR2 from the germline V gene are LGHDT and YNNKEL (reference sequence). This chain's CDR3 is CASSRTSTGELFF. Here the CDR3 DNA reads TGTGCCAGCAGCCGGACTAGCACCGGGGAGCTGTTTTTT.

This rearrangement joins TRBV24-1 to TRBJ2-3; no clear D gene. The CDR3 runs to 14 residues. Germline lookup yields CDR1 KGHDR and CDR2 SFDVKD. Trimming removed 3 bases from V and 2 bases from J, with 8 bases in between. The CDR3 reads CATSDPGSTDTQYF. CDR3 DNA: TGTGCCACCAGTGATCCCGGGTCCACAGATACGCAGTATTTT.

V is TRBV10-1 and J is TRBJ2-3; weak D call: TRBD1 (6 bases). V was shortened by 11 bases and J by 5 bases, with 20 bases between the two germline ends. The length of the CDR3 is 14 residues. Germline CDR1 WNHNN, CDR2 SYGVQD (reference sequence). As DNA, the CDR3 is TGCGCCGGACAACTAGGGGGAGCTATAGATACGCAGTATTTT. It encodes CAGQLGGAIDTQYF.

J is TRBJ1-6 and V is TRBV6-5; maybe TRBD1 (5 bases). Per the germline V gene, CDR1 is MNHEY and CDR2 is SVGAGI. Trimming took 6 bases from V and 8 from J, leaving 17 bases between them. CDR3 length: 15 amino acids. For the CDR3, the DNA is TGTGCCAGCAGCTCGAAGGGGTCGGTGGATTCACCCCTCCACTTT. Amino acid sequence: CASSSKGSVDSPLHF.

The gene calls are TRBV4-2 and TRBJ1-4; 7 bases are a match to TRBD1. The germline V gene has CDR1 LGHNA and CDR2 YNFKEQ. The length of the CDR3 is 15 residues. Trimming cost V 4 bases and J 10 bases; bases outside gene matches: 12. The CDR3 DNA reads as TGTGCCAGCAGCCCCCTACAGGGGACAGTCGGAAAACTGTTTTTT. This gives the protein CASSPLQGTVGKLFF.

This clone was observed a single time. This chain links TRBV11-2 with TRBJ2-2; D might be TRBD1 (5 bases). The germline V gene encodes CDR1 SGHAT and CDR2 FQNNGV. The CDR3 contains 16 residues. V shed 4 bases and J shed 5 bases, with 17 bases lying between them. CDR3 protein: CASSSIRVRVTGELFF. The CDR3 DNA is TGTGCCAGCAGCTCCATCAGGGTTAGAGTAACCGGGGAGCTGTTTTTT. Full variable domain (missing parts from reference TRBV11-2 and TRBJ2-2): EAGVAQSPRYKIIEKRQSVAFWCNPISGHATLYWYQQILGQGPKLLIQFQNNGVVDDSQLPKDRFSAERLKGVDSTLKIQPAKLEDSAVYLCASSSIRVRVTGELFFGEGSRLTVL.